Listed here are 9 T cell receptor beta chains from one sample, sequenced in a study of T cells after yellow fever vaccination. TCRdb re-analysed the 5' RACE reads in MiXCR, keeping a single row per CDR3 protein. Of some 350,000 distinct CDR3 sequences in the sample, approximately 4% were seen once. The sequences come from PBMCs, collected 5 days after the yellow fever booster vaccination. These receptors originate from a young man who received the YFV17D yellow fever vaccine.

The chain uses TRBV6-5 and TRBJ2-4; D not resolved. Trimming shortened V by 0 bases and J by 1 base, and 10 bases separated the two germline ends. The CDR3 extends over 16 amino acids. The germline V gene encodes CDR1 MNHEY and CDR2 SVGAGI. The CDR3 sequence is CASSYSAQSAKNIQYF. The CDR3 DNA follows: TGTGCCAGCAGTTACTCAGCCCAATCCGCCAAAAACATTCAGTACTTC.

This clonotype was detected a few times. The chain links TRBV27 to TRBJ2-7, with 7 nucleotides matching TRBD1. The germline gives CDR1 MNHEY, CDR2 SMNVEV (reference sequence). Unmatched junction bases numbered 7, after V lost 5 bases and J lost 3 bases. This CDR3 has 14 residues. The CDR3 region is CASSPRDSFYEQYF. The CDR3 nucleotides read TGTGCCAGCAGTCCCCGGGACAGCTTCTACGAGCAGTACTTC.

The J gene is TRBJ2-3, the V gene TRBV20-1, with a tentative D call TRBD1 (5 bases). CDR3 size: 15 residues. The V end was cut by 0 bases, the J end by 5 bases, with 15 bases between. CDR1 and CDR2 (germline): DFQATT, SNEGSKA (reference sequence). The CDR3 protein is CSARDPAGNRDTQYF. The CDR3, as DNA: TGCAGTGCTAGAGATCCGGCAGGGAATAGAGATACGCAGTATTTT.

The chain couples TRBV7-8 to TRBJ1-5; TRBD1 matches at 9 bases. J lost 6 bases, V lost 2 bases, and 11 bases had no gene match. The germline gives CDR1 SGHVS, CDR2 FQNEAQ. This CDR3 contains 17 residues. CDR3 protein: CASSLLWDDRGFQPQHF. CDR3 DNA sequence: TGTGCCAGCAGCTTATTATGGGACGACAGGGGGTTTCAGCCCCAGCATTTT.

The J gene is TRBJ1-1, the V gene TRBV9; D may be TRBD1 (5 bases). Germline lookup yields CDR1 SGDLS and CDR2 YYNGEE. The CDR3 consists of 21 residues. Deletions cut 0 bases from V and 1 base from J, with 28 bases between. In DNA, the CDR3 is TGTGCCAGCAGCGTAGCCCCCCTACCCCGGGACGCTGGGGTTGCGAACACTGAAGCTTTCTTT. Translating it yields CASSVAPLPRDAGVANTEAFF.

This clonotype was detected only a few times. The chain combines TRBV7-2 with TRBJ1-4; D uncertain. The CDR3 loop spans 16 amino acids. The V gene lost 5 bases and the J gene lost 2 bases, with 15 bases spanning the gap. CDR1 and CDR2 (germline): SGHTA, FQGNSA. The CDR3 coding sequence is TGTGCCAGCAGCCAAGCCCCGAAGACCACTAATGAAAAACTGTTTTTT. Translated, it gives CASSQAPKTTNEKLFF.

The chain links TRBV27 to TRBJ1-2; TRBD1 matches at 7 bases. The CDR3 is 14 amino acids. Losses at the gene ends were 8 bases for V and 2 bases for J; bases not matched to a gene: 8. Germline-derived CDR1 and CDR2 are MNHEY and SMNVEV (reference sequence). The CDR3 DNA is TGTGCCAGCGGTGATCCGGGACAGAACTATGGCTACACCTTC. It encodes CASGDPGQNYGYTF.

In its sample, this clonotype was seen a few times. The V gene is TRBV7-9, the J gene TRBJ1-1, with unresolved D. This CDR3 has 13 amino acids. Germline V gene lookup returns CDR1 SEHNR and CDR2 FQNEAQ (reference sequence). Trimming shortened V by 4 bases and J by 6 bases, and 12 bases separated the two germline ends. CDR3 coding DNA: TGTGCCAGCAGCTCTTCGGGAAACGCTGAAGCTTTCTTT. It yields the protein CASSSSGNAEAFF.

This clonotype came up a few times. The J gene is TRBJ2-1, the V gene TRBV6-4; no definite D call. Germline V CDR1 and CDR2: MRHNA, SNTAGT. This CDR3 is built from 12 residues. V was pared by 4 bases and J by 10 bases, with 11 bases between. CDR3 DNA: TGTGCCAGCAGTGCGGGCCGACAAGAGCAGTTCTTC. It yields the protein CASSAGRQEQFF.